This T cell receptor (beta chain) derives from a study of CD8+CD57+ T cells in acquired aplastic anemia. As for this clonotype: At one end the junction does not follow the germline gene, possibly because of a read error.

CDR3 and TCR beta VDJ profiling relied on a genomic DNA template. TCRdb itself ran the reads through MiXCR, one entry per CDR3 protein. The sample contains 180,000 or so distinct CDR3 sequences, around 63% of which appear only once. Patients chosen for sequencing had CD8+CD57+ cells that had expanded, as shown by flow cytometry. Patients had not yet gotten any therapy when their blood was taken for sampling. This CDR3 comprises 12 residues. Germline values: CDR1 DFQATT, CDR2 SNEGSKA (reference sequence). The sequencing sample was made of sorted CD4+, CD8+, or CD8+CD57+ T cells (not recorded which) from PBMCs. The gene calls are TRBV20-1 and TRBJ1-1, with unresolved D. This TCR derives from a human donor with aplastic anemia. CDR3 loop: CSAIGGTGEASF. Here the CDR3 DNA reads TGCAGTGCTATAGGTGGAACCGGGGAAGCTTCCTTT.